This T cell receptor beta chain was sequenced in a study of T cell changes during pregnancy in multiple sclerosis. Trimming cost V 0 bases and J 7 bases, with 6 bases left between them. From germline, CDR1 is GTSNPN and CDR2 SVGIG (reference sequence). The CDR3 is 12 amino acids. Sequenced by immunoSEQ multiplex PCR; TCRdb stores in-frame clones only, minus some. The table includes tens of thousands of clones, about 90% detected once. The rearrangement links TRBV30 to TRBJ1-4; D may be TRBD1 (6 bases). The receptor was derived from a female donor in good health, enrolled as a control in a pregnancy study. The source was peripheral blood, collected after pregnancy. Here the CDR3 reads CAWSVGAEKLFF. In DNA, the CDR3 is TGTGCCTGGAGTGTGGGGGCTGAAAAACTGTTTTTT.